The 5 T cell receptor beta chains in this list originate from one sample, sequenced in a study of blood T cell repertoires in COVID-19. Repertoires were generated with immunoSEQ multiplex PCR, while TCRdb's copy carries only in-frame clones and drops some. The sample has about 140,000 clones, around 83% seen once. The sequencing sample was made of peripheral blood. Receptors were obtained from a woman aged 55-69 years with acute or convalescent COVID-19.

The chain couples TRBV11-2 to TRBJ2-7; 10 bases map to TRBD1. The V and J ends lost 5 bases and 6 bases, in that order; junction bases with no gene match: 7. Germline V gene data show CDR1 as SGHAT and CDR2 as FQNNGV. The CDR3 length is 14 residues. In DNA, the CDR3 is TGTGCCAGCAGCACAGGGACAGGGGCCGGCGAGCAGTACTTC. This codes for CASSTGTGAGEQYF.

This sequence joins TRBV5-1 and TRBJ2-7, with a weak D call TRBD1 (5 bases). Trimming pared 3 bases from V and 2 bases from J, leaving 9 bases between. Looked up from germline, CDR1 is SGHRS and CDR2 is YFSETQ. The CDR3 length is 13 residues. The CDR3 DNA reads as TGCGCCAGCAGCTCGGACACCGCCTACGAGCAGTACTTC. Translating gives CASSSDTAYEQYF.

This clone is a singleton in its sample. V is TRBV11-3 and J is TRBJ2-7; TRBD2 is a possible D gene (6 bases). CDR3 length equals 14 residues. From germline, CDR1 is SGHNT and CDR2 YENEEA. Trimming stripped 0 bases from V and 12 bases from J, with 18 bases between. The CDR3 DNA is TGTGCCAGCAGCTTAGACGGGGGTACCCGCGATCGGTACTTC. It specifies CASSLDGGTRDRYF.

The J gene is TRBJ1-2, the V gene TRBV14; maybe TRBD1 (5 bases). Trimming removed 4 bases from V and 10 bases from J, with 19 bases in between. The CDR3 is 14 amino acids. CDR1 and CDR2 from the germline V gene are SGHDN and FVKESK. The CDR3 coding sequence is TGTGCCAGCAGCCGTAATGCAAGGGGCTCCGTCTACACCTTC. Protein product: CASSRNARGSVYTF.

The chain combines TRBV11-2 with TRBJ2-2; no firm D call. This CDR3 has 16 amino acids. Trimming took 0 bases from V and 1 from J, leaving 9 bases between them. The germline V gene has CDR1 SGHAT and CDR2 FQNNGV. Here the CDR3 reads CASSLETGGNTGELFF. The CDR3, as DNA: TGTGCCAGCAGCTTAGAAACTGGCGGGAACACCGGGGAGCTGTTTTTT.